These 3 T cell receptor beta chains came from one sample sequenced in a study of T-cell reconstitution after alpha-beta-depleted transplantation in children. Unique molecular identifiers were incorporated when the TCRbeta library was constructed. TCRdb fed the PCR reads into MiXCR, producing one record per CDR3 protein. This table has 350,000 to 500,000 distinct CDR3 sequences, approximately 41% appearing once. Specimen: PBMCs, collected before TCRalphabeta/CD19-depleted stem cell transplant. All receptors come from a girl under 10 years old with aplastic anemia, due to receive a stem cell transplant.

In the case of this clonotype: A clone one base away is much larger, so this may be a read error. This rearrangement joins TRBV5-5 to TRBJ1-1; D remains ambiguous. Germline-derived CDR1 and CDR2 are SGHKS and YYEKEE (reference sequence). The CDR3 has 14 amino acids. V was shortened by 0 bases and J by 3 bases, with 9 bases between the two germline ends. The CDR3 loop is CASSLVARDTEAFF. In DNA, the CDR3 is TGTGCCAGCAGCTTGGTAGCTAGAGACACTGAAGCTTTCTTT.

The chain recombines TRBV10-3 with TRBJ2-2, with 10 nucleotides matching TRBD1. Germline V gives CDR1 ENHRY, CDR2 SYGVKD. The CDR3 covers 15 residues. Trimming at V came to 3 bases and at J to 5 bases, leaving 3 bases not matched to a gene. The CDR3 sequence: CAISEGTGETGELFF. CDR3 in DNA: TGTGCCATCAGTGAAGGGACAGGGGAGACCGGGGAGCTGTTTTTT.

The gene calls are TRBV12-3 or TRBV12-4 and TRBJ2-5, with 7 bases aligning to TRBD1. The junction had 6 bases not matched to a gene; V was cut back by 6 bases and J by 2 bases. The CDR3 is 14 residues long. CDR3 residues: CASRRQGNQETQYF. In nucleotides, the CDR3 is TGTGCCAGCAGACGACAGGGTAATCAAGAGACCCAGTACTTC.